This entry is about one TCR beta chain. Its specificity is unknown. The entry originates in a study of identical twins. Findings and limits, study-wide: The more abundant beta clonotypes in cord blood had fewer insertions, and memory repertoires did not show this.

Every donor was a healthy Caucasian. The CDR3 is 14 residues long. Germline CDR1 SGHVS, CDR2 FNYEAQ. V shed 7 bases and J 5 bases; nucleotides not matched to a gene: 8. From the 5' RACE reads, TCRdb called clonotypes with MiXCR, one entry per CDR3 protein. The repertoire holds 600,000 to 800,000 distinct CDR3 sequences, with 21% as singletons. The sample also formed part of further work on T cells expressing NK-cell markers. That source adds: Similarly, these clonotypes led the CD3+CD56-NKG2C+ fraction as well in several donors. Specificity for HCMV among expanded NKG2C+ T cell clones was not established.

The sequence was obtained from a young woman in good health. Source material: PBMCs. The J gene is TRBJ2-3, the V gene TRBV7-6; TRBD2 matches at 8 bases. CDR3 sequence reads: CASNPGLAGDTQYF. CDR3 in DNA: TGTGCCAGCAACCCCGGACTAGCCGGAGATACGCAGTATTTT.